This TCR beta chain derives from a study of Graves' ophthalmopathy and Graves' hyperthyroidism (dated by TCRdb to the late 2010s). Study-wide context: Stable hyperthyroidism was defined as no progression to ophthalmopathy within 18 months of follow-up. After sampling, hyperthyroidism patients received methimazole starting at 30 mg daily, and ophthalmopathy patients received high-dose intravenous methylprednisolone. An independent validation cohort was composed of 18 hyperthyroidism patients and about 17 patients who later progressed from hyperthyroidism to ophthalmopathy. In roughly 6 hyperthyroidism patients, T-cell repertoires of thyroid tissue and blood were compared. In total, 135 blood samples were TCR-sequenced: fewer than 50 ophthalmopathy, about 75 hyperthyroidism and approximately 17 hyperthyroidism-to-ophthalmopathy patients. A discovery set of 100 patients (more than 40 ophthalmopathy, 55 to 65 stable hyperthyroidism) was enrolled to explore V-J signatures distinguishing ophthalmopathy from hyperthyroidism. The study used TCR beta repertoire signatures to distinguish Graves' ophthalmopathy from Graves' hyperthyroidism and to predict progression to ophthalmopathy. Study-level results and caveats: Most expanded thyroid clonotypes with frequency above 0.001 were also detected in blood, suggesting blood repertoires may reflect the thyroid immune response. No statistical method was used to predetermine the sample size, and group allocation was not hidden from the investigators. In validation, the model predicted ophthalmopathy progression with about 64% sensitivity and 72.22% specificity; some twelve predicted patients were CT-confirmed with GO in a median of about 6.1 months. The 13-signature model separated ophthalmopathy from stable hyperthyroidism with roughly 89% sensitivity and roughly 84% specificity in cross-validation, and 80%/75% in the test set.

The hyperthyroidism patients were 18 to 65 years old and newly diagnosed, with a disease duration of less than 2 months. Patients were excluded if they had other autoimmune diseases, uncontrolled infections, pregnancy or lactation. Diagnosis was based on clinical symptoms, serum thyroxine, TRAb, thyroid ultrasound and orbital computed tomography. Trizol reagent was used to extract the total RNA, and its quality was then checked on an Agilent 2100 Bioanalyzer. Taken from cysteine to phenylalanine, the CDR3 has 14 residues. Only the CDR3 DNA is retained, 42 bases long and in frame from the first base. V is cut by 3 bases and J by 2 bases, and the space between the germline ends is 10 bases. CDR1 and CDR2 are read off the germline V gene (reference sequence) as MNHEY and SMNVEV. About this clonotype itself: No antigen is known for it. Base qualities are not at hand, and no much larger clone is one base apart.

For repertoire sequencing, the TCR beta CDR3 regions were amplified from RNA transcripts. The first round was an RT-PCR using HTBI primers with the Qiagen OneStep RT-PCR kit, and this first round was followed by a second-round multiplex PCR, then size selection and purification. Sequencing of the libraries was carried out on an Illumina HiSeq2000 in paired-end mode with 100 bp reads. The authors processed their data as follows. SOAPnuke was used to process the reads, throwing out any read that had adapters, had uncalled bases, had a mean Phred below 15, or lacked an exact constant-primer or identifier match. High-quality paired reads were merged with COPE v1.2.5. Clonotypes were defined as unique nucleotide sequences and were aligned to IMGT TRB V, D and J references using MiTCR v1.1. Analysis was restricted to V-J combinations with a frequency above 0.0001, which covered just over 98% of repertoires. For each V-J combination, a TCR clonal expansion and chaos score was defined as F50 clonal expansion divided by the chaos observed in the TCRdist matrix. Features were reduced by Welch's t-statistics and random forest to about a dozen V-J combinations, which fed a naive Bayes classifier. Thyroid-blood repertoire similarity was quantified with the Morisita-Horn index. TCRdb trimmed the raw reads at Q25, called clones with MiXCR and kept productive beta chains. Rows merge per CDR3 protein into single entries with the most common DNA and genes. TCRdb, not the authors, supplied the V and J calls. For this sample the table gives 900,000 to 1,200,000 distinct CDR3 sequences, of which 35% to 45% were detected only once. Around 10% of the sample is taken by the ten largest.

The specimen sequenced was peripheral blood or thyroid tissue (not recorded which). This chain is built from TRBV27 and TRBJ1-1, with TRBD1 as a weak D call on 5 bases. The sequence came from an adult man with Graves' hyperthyroidism. The sequenced DNA is TGTGCCAGCAGTTTTTGGCAGGGTAACACTGAAGCTTTCTTT. It translates as CASSFWQGNTEAFF.